Shown below are 8 T cell receptor beta chains from a single sample sequenced in a study of blood T cells in healthy people across ages. Next came a second PCR, run for about 6 to 11 cycles, which used a sample-barcoded 5' primer along with a J-beta primer mix. One entry per CDR3 protein results from TCRdb running MiXCR on the 5' RACE reads. The table includes 1.5 million to 2 million distinct CDR3 sequences, 28% detected once. Input material: blood. The receptors were gathered from a woman in her 30s in good health.

This clonotype was counted a few times. At one end the junction does not follow the germline gene, possibly because of a read error. The genes are TRBV12-3 or TRBV12-4 and TRBJ1-1; TRBD1 matches 8 bases. This CDR3 is built from 16 residues. The CDR3 is CTSSPPRSGGSAEAFF. In DNA form, the CDR3 reads TGTACCAGCAGTCCCCCCCGGTCAGGGGGCAGCGCTGAAGCTTTCTTT.

This clonotype was recorded a few times. The chain employs TRBV11-2 and TRBJ2-3; D uncertain. Trimming left V 5 bases short and J 4 bases short, with 13 bases between. Germline CDR1 and CDR2: SGHAT and FQNNGV. The CDR3 loop spans 14 amino acids. CDR3 protein: CASSRGMLPDTQYF. CDR3 in DNA: TGTGCCAGCAGCCGCGGTATGTTACCAGATACGCAGTATTTT.

This clonotype was seen a few times. The chain is built from TRBV3-1 and TRBJ2-4; D unclear. With 5 bases removed from V and 0 bases from J, the gap between germline ends came to 8 bases. The CDR3 spans 14 residues. Per germline, CDR1 LGHDT and CDR2 YNNKEL (reference sequence). The CDR3 sequence: CASSSPLAKNIQYF. DNA of the CDR3: TGTGCCAGCAGCTCGCCGTTAGCCAAAAACATTCAGTACTTC.

J is TRBJ2-1 and V is TRBV20-1; perhaps TRBD2 as D (5 bases). The CDR3 is 14 amino acids. Trimming left V 3 bases short and J 5 bases short, with 14 bases between. Germline assignment: CDR1 DFQATT and CDR2 SNEGSKA (reference sequence). CDR3 amino acids: CSARVDLRNNEQFF. The CDR3 region has the DNA TGCAGTGCTAGGGTGGACTTAAGGAACAATGAGCAGTTCTTC.

The chain is built from TRBV20-1 and TRBJ1-1; 7 nucleotides line up with TRBD1. This CDR3 comprises 14 residues. V lost 1 base, J lost 1 base, and 3 bases stayed unmatched. Germline CDR1 and CDR2: DFQATT and SNEGSKA (reference sequence). The CDR3 protein is CSARGGTENTEAFF. CDR3 in DNA: TGCAGTGCTAGAGGGGGGACAGAGAACACTGAAGCTTTCTTT.

This clonotype was detected many times. The V and J genes are TRBV24-1 and TRBJ1-1; D may be TRBD1 (5 bases). This CDR3 region has 12 residues. Trimming shortened V by 9 bases and J by 9 bases, and 16 bases separated the two germline ends. Germline lookup yields CDR1 KGHDR and CDR2 SFDVKD. In DNA form, the CDR3 reads TGTGCCACCCGCGAGGGCCGGGGCCAAGCTTTCTTT. Translating it yields CATREGRGQAFF.

The chain joins TRBV18 to TRBJ2-3, with 14 bases aligning to TRBD2. Trimming took 6 bases from V and 1 from J; bases not matched to a gene: 6. The germline gives CDR1 KGHSH, CDR2 LQKENI. The CDR3 is made up of 17 amino acids. The CDR3: CASSDGLAGGRTDTQYF. Here the CDR3 DNA reads TGTGCCAGCTCGGATGGACTAGCGGGAGGACGCACAGATACGCAGTATTTT.

In its sample, this clonotype was seen a few times. The chain recombines TRBV11-2 with TRBJ2-3; D not certain. CDR1 is SGHAT and CDR2 is FQNNGV in the germline V gene. The germline V and J ends were trimmed by 5 bases and 5 bases, with 17 bases remaining between them. There are 15 residues in the CDR3. DNA of the CDR3: TGTGCCAGCAGCCCTTCACGAAGGGATCGAGATACGCAGTATTTT. It is translated as CASSPSRRDRDTQYF.